The present T cell receptor beta chain was sequenced within a study of CD8 T cells in ankylosing spondylitis. Study findings and constraints: There was reportedly significant enrichment of clones that were disease-linked in matched ankylosing spondylitis synovial fluid.

V lost 5 bases and J lost 8; bases outside the gene matches: 12. CDR3 length: 16 amino acids. The germline gives CDR1 SGHRS, CDR2 YFSETQ. TCRdb re-analysed the 5' RACE reads in MiXCR, keeping a single row per CDR3 protein. The table has 150,000 or so distinct CDR3 sequences, 15% to 20% seen once. This clonotype was found many times. As yet, its antigen is unknown. Sequencing input: blood, either unsorted or a sorted T cell fraction (not recorded which). The chain carries TRBV5-1 and TRBJ2-1, with 11 bases fitting TRBD2. The TCR was taken from a male donor with ankylosing spondylitis or in good health (not recorded which). CDR3 in DNA: TGCGCCAGCAGGCCCCTCGTTAGCGGGAGGGCCGATGAGCAGTTCTTC. Amino acid sequence: CASRPLVSGRADEQFF.